Listed here are 11 T cell receptor beta chains from one sample, sequenced in a study of human T cells and chemical hapten exposure. Regarding time point: pre-sensitization, week 0. Described treatment: therapeutic diphenylcyclopropenone sensitization with weekly scalp DPC. TCRdb re-called the RACE reads through MiXCR, storing one row per CDR3 protein. The sample holds under 65,000 distinct CDR3 sequences; 9.4% are singletons and the top ten take around 15%. This specimen consisted of whole blood, obtained in connection with sensitization to the hapten diphenylcyclopropenone (DPC). Every receptor here comes from a woman in her thirties or forties with alopecia areata. Some clones in this sample may be carry-over from other donors' samples.

This clonotype was counted at least ten times. The chain recombines TRBV4-3 with TRBJ2-2; D unclear. Germline V gene lookup returns CDR1 LGHNA and CDR2 YSLEER. V was trimmed by 4 bases and J by 3 bases, leaving 12 bases between them. This CDR3 has 15 residues. The CDR3 nucleotides are TGCGCCAGCAGCCCAATTAGGCAGGACACCGGGGAGCTGTTTTTT. Protein product: CASSPIRQDTGELFF.

This clonotype showed up many times. The chain joins TRBV20-1 to TRBJ2-7, with 9 bases identical to TRBD2. J gave up 2 bases and V 2 bases, and 10 bases lay outside the gene matches. Germline values: CDR1 DFQATT, CDR2 SNEGSKA (reference sequence). This CDR3 contains 16 residues. The CDR3 is CSARRPGTSNTYEQYF. CDR3 sequence (DNA): TGCAGTGCTAGACGCCCCGGGACTAGCAATACCTACGAGCAGTACTTC.

This clonotype came up many times. The chain has TRBV7-9 and TRBJ2-7; 8 bases map to TRBD1. This CDR3 spans 15 amino acids. J was trimmed by 2 bases and V by 1 base; bases with no gene match: 4. Germline V gene data show CDR1 as SEHNR and CDR2 as FQNEAQ (reference sequence). The chain's CDR3 is CASSLEAGGAYEQYF. CDR3 in DNA: TGTGCCAGCAGCTTAGAGGCAGGGGGCGCCTACGAGCAGTACTTC. The full variable domain, rest sourced from reference TRBV7-9 and TRBJ2-7, is DTGVSQNPRHKITKRGQNVTFRCDPISEHNRLYWYRQTLGQGPEFLTYFQNEAQLEKSRLLSDRFSAERPKGSFSTLEIQRTEQGDSAMYLCASSLEAGGAYEQYFGPGTRLTVT.

In this sample, this clonotype turned up many times. Here the CDR3 reads CSVETPGRPYGYTF. In DNA form, the CDR3 reads TGCAGCGTTGAAACTCCGGGCAGGCCCTATGGCTACACCTTC. The rearrangement joins TRBV29-1 to TRBJ1-2, with unresolved D. Trimming shortened V by 2 bases and J by 4 bases, and 14 bases separated the two germline ends. Per the germline V gene, CDR1 is SQVTM and CDR2 is ANQGSEA. CDR3 length: 14 amino acids.

This clonotype came up many times. This chain links TRBV9 with TRBJ1-1, with 7 bases that match TRBD1. CDR1 SGDLS and CDR2 YYNGEE come from the germline V gene. J lost 7 bases, V lost 4 bases, and 7 bases had no gene match. This CDR3 region has 13 residues. The CDR3, as DNA: TGTGCCAGCAGCCCCCCCTGGGACAGTGAAGCTTTCTTT. Protein: CASSPPWDSEAFF.

In its sample, this clonotype was seen many times. The chain employs TRBV7-9 and TRBJ2-7; D might be TRBD2 (7 bases). The CDR3 extends over 15 amino acids. V lost 0 bases and J 2 bases, leaving 11 bases between the germline ends. The V gene's germline CDR1 is SEHNR and CDR2 FQNEAQ (reference sequence). CDR3 sequence (DNA): TGTGCCAGCAGCTTAGCGCGGGGGCCAACCTACGAGCAGTACTTC. Protein sequence: CASSLARGPTYEQYF.

This clonotype was seen at least ten times. The chain joins TRBV14 to TRBJ2-1; D unclear. V dropped 4 bases and J dropped 2 bases, with 3 bases sitting between them. This CDR3 contains 12 residues. Germline CDR1 and CDR2: SGHDN and FVKESK. CDR3 bases: TGTGCCAGCAGCCTCACCTACAATGAGCAGTTCTTC. It specifies CASSLTYNEQFF. The whole variable domain, filled in from reference TRBV14 and TRBJ2-1, reads EAGVTQFPSHSVIEKGQTVTLRCDPISGHDNLYWYRRVMGKEIKFLLHFVKESKQDESGMPNNRFLAERTGGTYSTLKVQPAELEDSGVYFCASSLTYNEQFFGPGTRLTVL.

This clonotype was recorded at least ten times. The chain carries TRBV2 and TRBJ1-5; TRBD1 matches at 8 bases. The CDR3 length is 15 residues. Trimming at V came to 4 bases and at J to 7 bases, leaving 9 bases not matched to a gene. Germline-derived CDR1 and CDR2 are SNHLY and FYNNEI. Written as DNA, the CDR3 is TGTGCCAGCAGTGTAGGGCAGGGGGCTGGCCAGCCCCAGCATTTT. This sequence encodes CASSVGQGAGQPQHF.

This clonotype was observed a few times. The rearrangement joins TRBV7-2 to TRBJ2-5, with 10 bases aligning to TRBD2. Germline CDR1 is SGHTA and CDR2 is FQGNSA. The J segment lost 1 base and the V segment lost 5 bases, leaving 4 bases of the junction unmatched. The CDR3 has 15 residues. The CDR3 coding sequence is TGTGCCAGCAGCCGGGGACTAGCGTCCCAAGAGACCCAGTACTTC. It codes for CASSRGLASQETQYF.

This clonotype showed up just a few times. At one boundary the junction diverges from the germline segment, which might be a read error. This chain connects TRBV28 to TRBJ2-7, with 9 bases fitting TRBD1. The germline V gene encodes CDR1 MDHEN and CDR2 SYDVKM. The CDR3 is 13 residues long. In nucleotides, the CDR3 is TGTGCCAGCAGTTTCATGGGGGTCGGGACAGGGAAATTC. It translates to CASSFMGVGTGKF.

This clonotype has just a few counts. The chain couples TRBV6-2 or TRBV6-3 to TRBJ2-1, with D uncertain. Trimming left V 2 bases short and J 3 bases short, with 8 bases between. This CDR3 spans 14 amino acids. CDR1 and CDR2 (germline): MNHEY, SVGEGT. The CDR3 sequence is CASSYRIDYNEQFF. The CDR3 DNA is TGTGCCAGCAGTTACAGGATCGACTACAATGAGCAGTTCTTC.